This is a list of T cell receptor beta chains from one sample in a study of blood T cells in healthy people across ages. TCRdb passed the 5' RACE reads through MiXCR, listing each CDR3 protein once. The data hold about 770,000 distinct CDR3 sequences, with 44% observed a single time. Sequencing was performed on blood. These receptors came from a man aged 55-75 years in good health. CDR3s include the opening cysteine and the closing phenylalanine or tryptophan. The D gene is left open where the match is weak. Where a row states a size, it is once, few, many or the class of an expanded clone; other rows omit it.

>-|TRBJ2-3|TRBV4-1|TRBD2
CASSQVVWTSGGSTDTQYF
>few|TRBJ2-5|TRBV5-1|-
CASSLGVSQETQYF
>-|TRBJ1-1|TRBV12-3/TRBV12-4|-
CASSFWGGENTEAFF
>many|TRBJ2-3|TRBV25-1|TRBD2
CASRPSGGHPPATDTQYF
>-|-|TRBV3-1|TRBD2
CASSPPSGGLGETQYF
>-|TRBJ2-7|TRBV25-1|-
CASSERGIGYYEQYF
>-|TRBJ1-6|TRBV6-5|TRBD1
CATRQGYNSPLHF
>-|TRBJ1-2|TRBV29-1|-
CSVWGGSGYGYTF
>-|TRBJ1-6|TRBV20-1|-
CSARRKGSSHPLHF
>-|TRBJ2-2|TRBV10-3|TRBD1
CAISETGTAVAGELFF
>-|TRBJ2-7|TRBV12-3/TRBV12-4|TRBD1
CASRTGTVELEQYF
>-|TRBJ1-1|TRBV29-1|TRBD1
CSVTGRMRESTEAFF
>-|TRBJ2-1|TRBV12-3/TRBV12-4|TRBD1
CASSRNRRGQDEQFF
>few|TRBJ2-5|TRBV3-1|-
CASSRGAEETQYF
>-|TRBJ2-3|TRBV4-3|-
CASSQDLITDTQYF
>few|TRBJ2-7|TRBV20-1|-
CSASQGPTYEQYF
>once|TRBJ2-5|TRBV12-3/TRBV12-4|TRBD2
CASSPSRTRIQYF
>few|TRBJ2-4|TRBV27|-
CASKVRPRYIAKNIQYF
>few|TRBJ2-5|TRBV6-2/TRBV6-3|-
CAINRGRRETQYF
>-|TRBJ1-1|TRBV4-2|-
CASSQAGQGSFEAFF
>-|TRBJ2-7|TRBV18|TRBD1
CASSGDRNSYEQYF
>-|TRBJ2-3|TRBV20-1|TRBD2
CSAIAGGLGDTQYF
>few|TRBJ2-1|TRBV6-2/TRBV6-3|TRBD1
CASRDSGQGETQFF
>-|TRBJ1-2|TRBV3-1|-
CASSQQGSGYTF
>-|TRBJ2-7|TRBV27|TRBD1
CASSQGTDPYEQYF
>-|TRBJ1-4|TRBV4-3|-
CASNQEAGVNEKLFF
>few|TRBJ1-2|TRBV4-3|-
CASSQETVNYGYTF
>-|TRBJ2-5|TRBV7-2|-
CASSLRVSAGSYQETQYF